This T cell receptor (beta chain) was sequenced during a study of T cell responses to AZD1222 COVID-19 vaccine. Study observations and caveats: Among vaccine-associated CD4 TCRs, coverage spanned spike, with dominance at 160-218 and 743-854.

TCRdb keeps only in-frame clones here, not all; method: immunoSEQ multiplex PCR. The repertoire holds around 140,000 clones, with roughly 90% as singletons. V shed 11 bases, J shed 8 bases, and the junction held 15 bases outside the gene matches. The V gene's germline CDR1 is SNHLY and CDR2 FYNNEI. The CDR3 consists of 14 residues. Comments on this clone: Its antigen remains unknown.

The chain combines TRBV2 with TRBJ1-2, with 9 bases lining up with TRBD1. This receptor was identified in an adult in good health. Material: peripheral blood, obtained on day 0 of AZD1222 vaccination. This CDR3 is CAPVGGQGTWGYTF. CDR3 DNA sequence: TGTGCCCCCGTCGGGGGACAGGGCACTTGGGGCTACACCTTC.